This T cell receptor beta chain emerged from a study of T cell responses to AZD1222 COVID-19 vaccine. Study overall: Pooled together were second doses at about 4 or about 12 weeks. Study-level findings and limits: Spike-wide coverage was observed for vaccine-associated CD4 TCRs, with dominant responses at 160-218 and 743-854. A mostly white British donor set with more females was recruited, and clonal diversity was possibly underestimated.

Data came from immunoSEQ multiplex PCR; TCRdb stores just in-frame clones and leaves some out. Of approximately 130,000 clones in the sample, approximately 91% are singletons; the top ten hold 1.5% to 2%. This clone was counted once. The antigen remains undetermined. From germline, CDR1 is SGHDT and CDR2 YYEEEE. The CDR3 consists of 16 residues. Losses at the gene ends were 4 bases for V and 5 bases for J; bases not matched to a gene: 11. The chain uses TRBV5-6 and TRBJ2-5, with 10 bases matching TRBD2. This TCR was recovered from an adult in good health. The material was peripheral blood, obtained on day 0 of AZD1222 vaccination. CDR3 amino acids: CASSLLAGGISETQYF. Here the CDR3 DNA reads TGTGCCAGCAGCCTGTTAGCGGGGGGTATATCGGAGACCCAGTACTTC.